This TCR beta chain was sequenced in a study of blood T cell repertoires in COVID-19. Study-wide background: Whether acute or convalescent, the COVID-19 samples came from the United States, Italy and Spain. Sources were T cells, B-cell-depleted T cells, or PBMCs; the material itself was cDNA or gDNA.

Germline V gene sequence: CDR1 SEHNR, CDR2 FQNEAQ (reference sequence). The CDR3 loop spans 14 amino acids. The ends were cut back, 5 bases at V and 8 bases at J, with 18 bases in the middle. Source study methods: From reference gene primer amplification, estimates of nucleated cell counts were derived. Assay used: immunoSEQ multiplex PCR; TCRdb lists only in-frame clones, some missing. V, J and clone size derive from that table, while D and trimming were established from the DNA sequence. There are around 100,000 clones in the sample; approximately 86% occur only once, and around 4.6% lies in the top ten.

Sequencing used peripheral blood. The receptor was isolated from a man in his forties with acute or convalescent COVID-19. The chain carries TRBV7-9 and TRBJ1-2; tentative D call: TRBD1 (5 bases). CDR3 nucleotide sequence: TGTGCCAGCAGCCGAACGGACACTCTCTTCGGCTACACCTTC. Translating gives CASSRTDTLFGYTF.